These 5 T cell receptor beta chains share one sample of origin, sequenced in a study of blood T cell repertoires in COVID-19. Repertoires were generated with immunoSEQ multiplex PCR, while TCRdb's copy carries only in-frame clones and drops some. The data show 350,000 to 550,000 clones, 75% to 90% seen once. Sequencing input: PBMCs or T cells enriched from blood (not recorded which). The source of these receptors is a man in his thirties or forties who had recovered from COVID-19.

The J gene is TRBJ2-3, the V gene TRBV25-1; a possible D gene is TRBD2 (5 bases). The germline V and J ends were trimmed by 2 bases and 1 base, with 13 bases remaining between them. The CDR3 loop spans 16 amino acids. Germline assignment: CDR1 MGHDK and CDR2 SYGVNS. CDR3 coding DNA: TGTGCCAGCAGTGAAGGAGCCGGGAAGGGCACAGATACGCAGTATTTT. This sequence encodes CASSEGAGKGTDTQYF.

The rearrangement joins TRBV7-9 to TRBJ2-7; D may be TRBD1 (6 bases). CDR1 and CDR2 from the germline V gene are SEHNR and FQNEAQ (reference sequence). Trimming took 7 bases from V and 4 from J, leaving 17 bases between them. This CDR3 contains 14 residues. The CDR3 region has the DNA TGTGCCAGCACGATGGCCGGGACACCGTACGAGCAGTACTTC. Protein sequence: CASTMAGTPYEQYF. The whole variable domain, remainder taken from reference TRBV7-9 and TRBJ2-7, is DTGVSQNPRHKITKRGQNVTFRCDPISEHNRLYWYRQTLGQGPEFLTYFQNEAQLEKSRLLSDRFSAERPKGSFSTLEIQRTEQGDSAMYLCASTMAGTPYEQYFGPGTRLTVT.

J is TRBJ2-3 and V is TRBV5-6; D gene unclear. The germline V gene encodes CDR1 SGHDT and CDR2 YYEEEE. The length of the CDR3 is 15 residues. V was trimmed by 5 bases and J by 0 bases, leaving 13 bases between them. The CDR3 bases are TGTGCCAGCAGTGGCCCTTGGCGGAGCACAGATACGCAGTATTTT. This sequence encodes CASSGPWRSTDTQYF. Full variable domain (outside the CDR3, taken from reference TRBV5-6 and TRBJ2-3): DAGVTQSPTHLIKTRGQQVTLRCSPKSGHDTVSWYQQALGQGPQFIFQYYEEEERQRGNFPDRFSGHQFPNYSSELNVNALLLGDSALYLCASSGPWRSTDTQYFGPGTRLTVL.

The chain recombines TRBV20-1 with TRBJ1-3, with D perhaps TRBD1 (5 bases). V was cut by 3 bases and J by 4 bases, with 10 bases left in between. Germline CDR1 reads DFQATT; CDR2 reads SNEGSKA (reference sequence). The CDR3 totals 13 residues. The CDR3 region has the DNA TGCAGTGCTAGTAAGGGGTTCGGAAACACCATATATTTT. It specifies CSASKGFGNTIYF.

The V gene is TRBV4-1, the J gene TRBJ2-7; TRBD2 is a possible D gene (6 bases). The V end was cut by 1 base, the J end by 6 bases, with 13 bases between. There are 14 residues in the CDR3. Germline assignment: CDR1 MGHRA and CDR2 YSYEKL. The CDR3 nucleotides are TGCGCCAGCAGCCAAGTACCGGGAGTGAGCGAGCAGTACTTC. Encoded protein: CASSQVPGVSEQYF.